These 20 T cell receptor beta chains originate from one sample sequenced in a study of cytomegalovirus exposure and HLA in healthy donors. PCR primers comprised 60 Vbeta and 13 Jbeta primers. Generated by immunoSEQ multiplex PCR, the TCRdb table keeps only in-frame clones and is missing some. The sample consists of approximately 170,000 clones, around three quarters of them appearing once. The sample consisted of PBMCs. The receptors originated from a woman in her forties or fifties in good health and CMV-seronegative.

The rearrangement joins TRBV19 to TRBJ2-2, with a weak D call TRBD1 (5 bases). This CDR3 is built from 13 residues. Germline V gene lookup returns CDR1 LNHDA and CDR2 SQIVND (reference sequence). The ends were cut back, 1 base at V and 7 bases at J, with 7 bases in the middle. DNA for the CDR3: TGTGCCAGTAGTATAGGGGGCCACGGGGAGCTGTTTTTT. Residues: CASSIGGHGELFF.

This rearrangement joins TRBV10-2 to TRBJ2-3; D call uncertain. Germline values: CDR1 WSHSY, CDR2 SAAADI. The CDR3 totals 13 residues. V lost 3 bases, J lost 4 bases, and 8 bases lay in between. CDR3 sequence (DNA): TGCGCCAGCAGTGAACCAGGCCCAGATACGCAGTATTTT. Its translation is CASSEPGPDTQYF.

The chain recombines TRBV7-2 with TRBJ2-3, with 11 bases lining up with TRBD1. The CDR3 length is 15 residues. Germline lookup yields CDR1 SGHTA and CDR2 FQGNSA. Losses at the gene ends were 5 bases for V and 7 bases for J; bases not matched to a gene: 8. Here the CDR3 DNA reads TGTGCCAGCAGCCCCTGGACAGGGGGCGGAAATACGCAGTATTTT. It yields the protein CASSPWTGGGNTQYF.

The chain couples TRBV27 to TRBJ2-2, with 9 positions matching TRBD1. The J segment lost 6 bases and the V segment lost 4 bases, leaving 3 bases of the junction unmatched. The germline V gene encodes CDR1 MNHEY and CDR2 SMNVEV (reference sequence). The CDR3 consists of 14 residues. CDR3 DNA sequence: TGTGCCAGCAGTTGGACAGGGGCCCCCGGGGAGCTGTTTTTT. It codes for CASSWTGAPGELFF.

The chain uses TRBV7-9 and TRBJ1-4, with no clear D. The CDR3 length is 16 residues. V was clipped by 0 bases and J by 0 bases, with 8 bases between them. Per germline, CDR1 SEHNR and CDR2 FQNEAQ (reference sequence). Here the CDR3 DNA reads TGTGCCAGCAGCTTAGCAGCGAGTGCAACTAATGAAAAACTGTTTTTT. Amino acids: CASSLAASATNEKLFF.

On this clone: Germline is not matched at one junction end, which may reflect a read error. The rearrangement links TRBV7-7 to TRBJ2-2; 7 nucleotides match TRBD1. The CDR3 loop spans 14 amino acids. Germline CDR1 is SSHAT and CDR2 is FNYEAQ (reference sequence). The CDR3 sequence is CASRRDRATGELFF. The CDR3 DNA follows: TGTGCTAGCAGAAGAGACAGGGCGACCGGGGAGCTGTTTTTT.

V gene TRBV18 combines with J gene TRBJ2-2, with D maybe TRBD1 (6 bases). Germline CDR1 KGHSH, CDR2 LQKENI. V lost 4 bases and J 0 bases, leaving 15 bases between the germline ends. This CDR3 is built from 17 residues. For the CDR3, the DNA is TGTGCCAGCTCACGAATCTCAGGGGCGACGAACACCGGGGAGCTGTTTTTT. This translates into CASSRISGATNTGELFF.

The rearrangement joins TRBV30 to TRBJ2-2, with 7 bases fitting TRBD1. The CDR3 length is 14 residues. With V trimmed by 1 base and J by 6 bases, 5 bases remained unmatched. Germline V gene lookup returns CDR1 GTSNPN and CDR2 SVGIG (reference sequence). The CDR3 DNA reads TGTGCCTGGAGTGAGACAGGGAGCCCCGGGGAGCTGTTTTTT. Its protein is CAWSETGSPGELFF.

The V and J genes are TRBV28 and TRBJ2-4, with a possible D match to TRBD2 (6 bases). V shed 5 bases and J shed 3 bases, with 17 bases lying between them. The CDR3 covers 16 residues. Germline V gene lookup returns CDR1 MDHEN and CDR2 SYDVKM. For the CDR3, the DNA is TGTGCCAGCAGTCCCACCGGGACTGCAGACAAAAACATTCAGTACTTC. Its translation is CASSPTGTADKNIQYF.

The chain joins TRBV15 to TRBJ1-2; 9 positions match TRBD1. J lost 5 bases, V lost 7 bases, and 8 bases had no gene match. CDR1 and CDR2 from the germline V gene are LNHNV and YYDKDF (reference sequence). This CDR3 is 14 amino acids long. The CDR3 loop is CATKTGQGTYGYTF. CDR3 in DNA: TGTGCCACCAAAACCGGACAGGGGACATATGGCTACACCTTC.

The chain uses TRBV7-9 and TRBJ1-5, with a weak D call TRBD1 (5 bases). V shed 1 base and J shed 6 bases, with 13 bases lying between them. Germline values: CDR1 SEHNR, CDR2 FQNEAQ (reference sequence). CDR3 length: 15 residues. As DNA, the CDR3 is TGTGCCAGCAGCTTAGGTCAGGGAAGTACTCAGCCCCAGCATTTT. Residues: CASSLGQGSTQPQHF.

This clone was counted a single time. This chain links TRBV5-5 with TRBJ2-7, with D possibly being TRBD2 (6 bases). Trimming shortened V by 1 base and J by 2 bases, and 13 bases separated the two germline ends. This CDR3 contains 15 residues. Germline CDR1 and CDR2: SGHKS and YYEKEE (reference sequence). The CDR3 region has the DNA TGTGCCAGCAGCTTGACCGACGGGACTCCCTACGAGCAGTACTTC. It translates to CASSLTDGTPYEQYF.

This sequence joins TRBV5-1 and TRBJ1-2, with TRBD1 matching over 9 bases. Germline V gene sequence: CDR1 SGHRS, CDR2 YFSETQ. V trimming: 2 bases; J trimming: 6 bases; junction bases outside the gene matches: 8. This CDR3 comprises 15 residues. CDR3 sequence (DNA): TGCGCCAGCAGCTTCCTCGGACAGGGGATGGATGGCTACACCTTC. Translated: CASSFLGQGMDGYTF.

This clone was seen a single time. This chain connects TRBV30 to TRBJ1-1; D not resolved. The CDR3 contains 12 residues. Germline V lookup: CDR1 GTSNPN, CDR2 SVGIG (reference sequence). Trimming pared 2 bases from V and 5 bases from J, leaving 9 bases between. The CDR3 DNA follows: TGTGCCTGGAGTCGAACAGCTACTGAAGCTTTCTTT. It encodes CAWSRTATEAFF. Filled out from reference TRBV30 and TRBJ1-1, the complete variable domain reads SQTIHQWPATLVQPVGSPLSLECTVEGTSNPNLYWYRQAAGRGLQLLFYSVGIGQISSEVPQNLSASRPQDRQFILSSKKLLLSDSGFYLCAWSRTATEAFFGQGTRLTVV.

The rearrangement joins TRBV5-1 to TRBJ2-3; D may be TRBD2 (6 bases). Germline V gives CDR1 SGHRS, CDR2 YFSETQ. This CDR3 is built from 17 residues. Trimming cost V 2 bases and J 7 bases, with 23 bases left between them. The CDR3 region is CASSFGTSTEPGNTQYF. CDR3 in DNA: TGCGCCAGCAGCTTCGGAACTAGCACAGAACCCGGGAATACGCAGTATTTT. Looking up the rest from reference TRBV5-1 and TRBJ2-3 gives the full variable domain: KAGVTQTPRYLIKTRGQQVTLSCSPISGHRSVSWYQQTPGQGLQFLFEYFSETQRNKGNFPGRFSGRQFSNSRSEMNVSTLELGDSALYLCASSFGTSTEPGNTQYFGPGTRLTVL.

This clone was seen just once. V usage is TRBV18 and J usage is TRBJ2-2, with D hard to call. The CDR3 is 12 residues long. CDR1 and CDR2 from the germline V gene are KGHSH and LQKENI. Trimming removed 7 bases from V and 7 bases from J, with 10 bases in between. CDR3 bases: TGTGCCAGCTTACCGGTCGGCGGGGAGCTGTTTTTT. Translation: CASLPVGGELFF.

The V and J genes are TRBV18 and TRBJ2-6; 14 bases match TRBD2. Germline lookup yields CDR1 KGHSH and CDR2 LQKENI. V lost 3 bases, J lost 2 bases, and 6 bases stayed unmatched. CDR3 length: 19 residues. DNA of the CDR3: TGTGCCAGCTCACCGGGACTAGCGGGAGAATTTACTGGGGCCAACGTCCTGACTTTC. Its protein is CASSPGLAGEFTGANVLTF.

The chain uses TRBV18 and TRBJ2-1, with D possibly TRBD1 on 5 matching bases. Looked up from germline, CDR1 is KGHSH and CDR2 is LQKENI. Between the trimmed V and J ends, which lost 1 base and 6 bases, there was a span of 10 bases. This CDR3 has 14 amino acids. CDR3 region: CASSPQGQGNEQFF. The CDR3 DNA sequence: TGTGCCAGCTCACCACAGGGTCAGGGCAATGAGCAGTTCTTC.

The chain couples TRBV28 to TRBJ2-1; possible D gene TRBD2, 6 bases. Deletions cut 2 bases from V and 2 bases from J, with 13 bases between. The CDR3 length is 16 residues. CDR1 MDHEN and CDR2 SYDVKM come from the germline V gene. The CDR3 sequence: CASSLRGGIAYNEQFF. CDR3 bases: TGTGCCAGCAGTTTAAGGGGAGGTATCGCCTACAATGAGCAGTTCTTC.

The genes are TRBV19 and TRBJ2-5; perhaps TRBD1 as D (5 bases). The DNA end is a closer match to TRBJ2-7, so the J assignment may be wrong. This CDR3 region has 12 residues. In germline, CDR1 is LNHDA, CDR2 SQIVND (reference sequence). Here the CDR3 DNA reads TGTGCCAGTAGTATCCAGGGCAACGAGCAGTACTTC. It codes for CASSIQGNEQYF.